These 17 T cell receptor beta chains share one sample of origin, sequenced in a study of shared clonotypes between healthy human individuals. Clones were sequenced by immunoSEQ multiplex PCR, and TCRdb holds only the in-frame ones, with some missing. Here the sample spans millions of clones, 90% to 95% being singletons. Sequencing was performed on naive CD4+ T cells sorted from blood. Specified subset: CD45RA+ positively selected. The receptors shown here come from a young man in good health.

The chain couples TRBV18 to TRBJ1-2; D uncertain. Germline CDR1 is KGHSH and CDR2 is LQKENI. The CDR3 is 13 amino acids. V lost 3 bases and J lost 8, with 13 bases in between. The CDR3 DNA is TGTGCCAGCTCACCGGTTGACGGGTCGGGCTACACCTTC. Translating gives CASSPVDGSGYTF.

The rearrangement uses TRBV13 and TRBJ2-1; 8 bases match TRBD2. Trimming took 3 bases from V and 15 from J; bases not matched to a gene: 13. CDR1 is PRHDT and CDR2 is FYEKMQ in the germline V gene (reference sequence). The CDR3 contains 14 residues. In DNA form, the CDR3 reads TGTGCCAGCAGCTTCCTGACAGAAGGGACTAGAGGGTTCTTC. Encoded protein: CASSFLTEGTRGFF. Based on the CDR3 plus reference TRBV13 and TRBJ2-1, the full variable domain is AAGVIQSPRHLIKEKRETATLKCYPIPRHDTVYWYQQGPGQDPQFLISFYEKMQSDKGSIPDRFSAQQFSDYHSELNMSSLELGDSALYFCASSFLTEGTRGFFGPGTRLTVL.

The chain joins TRBV10-2 to TRBJ1-1; 7 bases align to TRBD1. CDR3 size: 13 residues. Germline lookup yields CDR1 WSHSY and CDR2 SAAADI. Unmatched junction bases numbered 6, after V lost 10 bases and J lost 1 base. CDR3 region: CATKTGKNTEAFF. The CDR3 region has the DNA TGCGCCACCAAGACAGGGAAGAACACTGAAGCTTTCTTT.

This chain uses TRBV2 with TRBJ2-4; 9 bases are a match to TRBD1. The V gene end was trimmed by 5 bases and the J gene end by 3 bases; junction bases not matched to a gene: 2. This CDR3 comprises 14 residues. Germline CDR1 is SNHLY and CDR2 is FYNNEI. The CDR3 DNA reads TGTGCCAGCAGTAGACAGGGGGACAAAAACATTCAGTACTTC. Its protein product is CASSRQGDKNIQYF. Based on the CDR3 plus reference TRBV2 and TRBJ2-4, the full variable domain is EPEVTQTPSHQVTQMGQEVILRCVPISNHLYFYWYRQILGQKVEFLVSFYNNEISEKSEIFDDQFSVERPDGSNFTLKIRSTKLEDSAMYFCASSRQGDKNIQYFGAGTRLSVL.

This clone was seen only a few times. The chain carries TRBV7-9 and TRBJ1-3; D is unresolved. The germline V and J ends were trimmed by 2 bases and 0 bases, with 8 bases remaining between them. In germline, CDR1 is SEHNR, CDR2 FQNEAQ (reference sequence). CDR3 length equals 15 residues. CDR3 DNA sequence: TGTGCCAGCAGCTTACTGGCCACCTCTGGAAACACCATATATTTT. This encodes CASSLLATSGNTIYF.

This rearrangement joins TRBV6-1 to TRBJ1-2, with 9 bases lining up with TRBD1. The J segment lost 4 bases and the V segment lost 5 bases, leaving 5 bases of the junction unmatched. CDR3 length equals 14 residues. Germline loops: CDR1 MNHNS, CDR2 SASEGT. CDR3 bases: TGTGCCAGCAGTTTAGGACAGGGGCCCTATGGCTACACCTTC. It encodes CASSLGQGPYGYTF.

V gene TRBV19 combines with J gene TRBJ1-2, with TRBD1 matching 7 bases. The length of the CDR3 is 14 residues. V lost 5 bases to trimming and J lost 5 bases; unmatched junction nucleotides: 8. In germline, CDR1 is LNHDA, CDR2 SQIVND (reference sequence). The CDR3 reads CASSAAGQYYGYTF. In nucleotides, the CDR3 is TGTGCCAGTAGTGCGGCGGGACAGTATTATGGCTACACCTTC.

This clone was counted a single time. The chain uses TRBV28 and TRBJ1-2; D is unresolved. V lost 7 bases to trimming and J lost 5 bases, with 23 bases between them. The CDR3 has 16 residues. CDR1 and CDR2 from the germline V gene are MDHEN and SYDVKM. The CDR3: CASINSGSPTFYGYTF. The CDR3 DNA sequence: TGTGCCAGCATTAATTCCGGGTCCCCAACCTTTTATGGCTACACCTTC.

V is TRBV5-4 and J is TRBJ1-2; a weak D match, TRBD1 (6 bases). CDR1 and CDR2 from the germline V gene are SGHNT and YYREEE (reference sequence). This CDR3 comprises 13 residues. V lost 0 bases and J lost 8, with 11 bases in between. The DNA of the CDR3 is TGTGCCAGCAGCTTGGTACAGGGAGAAGGCTACACCTTC. It encodes CASSLVQGEGYTF.

A note on this clone: This CDR3 is also generated by other DNA sequences in the sample. The V gene is TRBV19, the J gene TRBJ2-3, with 12 bases lining up with TRBD2. The CDR3 sequence is 14 residues long. The trim removed 10 bases at V and 1 base at J, leaving 3 bases unmatched. Germline values: CDR1 LNHDA, CDR2 SQIVND (reference sequence). The CDR3 spells CATRLAGGTDTQYF. The CDR3 nucleotides read TGTGCCACCAGACTAGCGGGGGGCACAGATACGCAGTATTTT.

J is TRBJ2-7 and V is TRBV15, with 7 bases identical to TRBD1. The V gene end was trimmed by 5 bases and the J gene end by 1 base; junction bases not matched to a gene: 8. CDR3 size: 15 residues. The germline gives CDR1 LNHNV, CDR2 YYDKDF (reference sequence). CDR3 DNA: TGTGCCACCAGCGGGCCCGGGACAGAGTCCTACGAGCAGTACTTC. It yields the protein CATSGPGTESYEQYF.

This chain connects TRBV6-1 to TRBJ2-1; 8 bases line up with TRBD2. CDR1 and CDR2 (germline): MNHNS, SASEGT. V trimming: 6 bases; J trimming: 0 bases; junction bases outside the gene matches: 4. This CDR3 is 15 amino acids long. This chain's CDR3 is CASSIAGSSYNEQFF. The CDR3 bases are TGTGCCAGCAGCATAGCGGGGAGCTCCTACAATGAGCAGTTCTTC.

This rearrangement joins TRBV6-1 to TRBJ2-7, with 10 bases fitting TRBD1. CDR1 and CDR2 (germline): MNHNS, SASEGT. Germline trimming cut 8 bases from V and 0 bases from J; bases unmatched to any gene: 1. This CDR3 is built from 13 residues. Here the CDR3 DNA reads TGTGCCAGCTGGGACAGGGGCTCCTACGAGCAGTACTTC. Translation gives CASWDRGSYEQYF.

The rearrangement links TRBV5-3 to TRBJ1-1; D uncertain. TRBV5-3 is noted as an ORF with a role that remains uncertain. The CDR3 runs to 14 residues. The V and J ends lost 0 bases and 3 bases respectively, with 9 bases between them. CDR3 protein: CARSLVNSDTEAFF. As DNA, the CDR3 is TGTGCCAGAAGCTTGGTAAATTCGGACACTGAAGCTTTCTTT.

The CDR3 is CASSSAGSYGYTF. The CDR3 nucleotides read TGTGCCAGCAGCTCTGCAGGCTCCTATGGCTACACCTTC. The V and J genes are TRBV7-9 and TRBJ1-2, with unresolved D. Trimming pared 4 bases from V and 4 bases from J, leaving 10 bases between. The CDR3 is 13 residues long. Germline V gene lookup returns CDR1 SEHNR and CDR2 FQNEAQ (reference sequence).

In its sample, this clone was seen once. The V and J genes are TRBV5-4 and TRBJ1-5; 7 bases match TRBD1. The CDR3 runs to 15 residues. Germline lookup yields CDR1 SGHNT and CDR2 YYREEE (reference sequence). The trim removed 3 bases at V and 6 bases at J, leaving 9 bases unmatched. This chain's CDR3 is CASSSLDRASQPQHF. The CDR3, as DNA: TGTGCCAGCAGCTCCCTAGACAGGGCCAGTCAGCCCCAGCATTTT.

On this clone: Since a much larger clone is just one base distant, this may be a read error. The V gene is TRBV6-6, the J gene TRBJ2-2; 7 bases line up with TRBD1. CDR3 size: 15 residues. J lost 0 bases, V lost 6 bases, and 4 bases had no gene match. CDR1 is MNHNY, CDR2 SVGAGI, per germline (reference sequence). CDR3 bases: TGTGCCAGCAGGACGGGACAGTCGAACACCGGGGAGCTGTTTTTT. Its translation: CASRTGQSNTGELFF.